This T cell receptor beta chain is from a study of shared clonotypes between healthy human individuals. Background on the study: Three plates were used per donor for CD4 naive, three for CD4 memory, two for CD8 naive and one for CD8 memory. Study findings and constraints: Several donors held 5% to 5.5% of naive CD4 clonotypes in common. Depth was large, yet rarefaction showed that sorted-subset sequencing was incomplete.

In the case of this clone: Its matching antigen is unknown.

The length of the CDR3 is 14 residues. Trimming removed 0 bases at V and 5 bases at J, with 8 bases between. Per germline, CDR1 SGDLS and CDR2 YYNGEE. Partitioning of CD4+ cells yielded a CD45RA+ naive subset and a CD45RA-negative memory subset. This table comes from immunoSEQ multiplex PCR, and its TCRdb copy is limited to in-frame clones, with some not included. The sample yields over a million clones, about 75% seen once. J is TRBJ1-4 and V is TRBV9; no definite D call. The material sequenced was memory CD4+ T cells sorted from blood. Sample subset: CD45RA-negative fraction. This TCR derives from a man between 18 and 29 years old in good health. The CDR3: CASSVENTNEKLFF. The CDR3 DNA reads TGTGCCAGCAGCGTAGAGAACACCAATGAAAAACTGTTTTTT.